The 22 T cell receptor beta chains given below trace back to one sample, sequenced in a study of blood T cell repertoires in COVID-19 (dated by TCRdb to 2020 to 2022). The library relied on the immunoSEQ multiplex PCR assay. TCRdb took this table from immuneACCESS and kept in-frame rearrangements with V and J called. Such tables lack part of the clones; where checked against another copy, unresolved V genes explain under half of the gap, and the rest is unexplained. In this sample the table shows about 310,000 clones, 80% to 90% of which occur a single time. The top ten hold less than 9.5% of the sample. The source material was peripheral blood. These receptor sequences come from a woman in her 50s who had recovered from COVID-19.

This sequence joins TRBV20-1 and TRBJ1-2, with 10 bases that match TRBD1. With 5 bases clipped from V and 8 bases from J, the junction kept 2 bases outside the gene matches. The CDR3 runs to 11 residues. Germline V lookup: CDR1 DFQATT, CDR2 SNEGSKA (reference sequence). The CDR3 loop reads CSAGDRGGYTF. CDR3 coding DNA: TGCAGTGCTGGGGACAGGGGAGGCTACACCTTC.

In this sample, this clone turned up many times. This rearrangement joins TRBV27 to TRBJ1-2; D may be TRBD1 (5 bases). The CDR3 has 15 amino acids. V lost 6 bases and J 9 bases, leaving 23 bases between the germline ends. CDR1 is MNHEY and CDR2 is SMNVEV in the germline V gene (reference sequence). The CDR3 DNA is TGTGCCAGCAGCACCTACTTGGGGGGAGCGGGAAGCTACACCTTC. Its protein product is CASSTYLGGAGSYTF.

The chain has TRBV11-2 and TRBJ2-2, with a possible D match to TRBD2 (6 bases). CDR1 is SGHAT and CDR2 is FQNNGV in the germline V gene. The V end lost 4 bases, the J end lost 5 bases, and 11 bases lay between the germline ends. This CDR3 contains 14 residues. The CDR3 loop reads CASSSRRGTGELFF. The CDR3 DNA reads TGTGCCAGCAGCTCCCGCCGGGGGACCGGGGAGCTGTTTTTT.

The chain couples TRBV30 to TRBJ1-4, with D hard to call. The length of the CDR3 is 13 residues. Germline V gene lookup returns CDR1 GTSNPN and CDR2 SVGIG (reference sequence). Trimming stripped 3 bases from V and 7 bases from J, with 12 bases between. The CDR3 DNA reads as TGTGCCTGGAGAAGGAGGGTTGGTGAAAAACTGTTTTTT. This sequence encodes CAWRRRVGEKLFF.

The chain employs TRBV6-1 and TRBJ1-2, with a possible D match to TRBD1 (5 bases). The V end was cut by 3 bases, the J end by 5 bases, with 16 bases between. The CDR3 is 15 residues long. Per germline, CDR1 MNHNS and CDR2 SASEGT. CDR3 amino acids: CASSEKGAVGYGYTF. The CDR3 coding sequence is TGTGCCAGCAGTGAGAAAGGGGCGGTAGGTTATGGCTACACCTTC.

V gene TRBV4-3 combines with J gene TRBJ1-3; no clear D. This CDR3 region has 17 residues. V dropped 0 bases and J dropped 3 bases, with 15 bases sitting between them. Germline V gene data show CDR1 as LGHNA and CDR2 as YSLEER. The CDR3 loop reads CASSQDIQESYGNTIYF. CDR3 coding DNA: TGCGCCAGCAGCCAAGATATCCAGGAAAGTTATGGAAACACCATATATTTT.

The chain links TRBV12-5 to TRBJ2-1; 8 nucleotides agree with TRBD2. The CDR3 totals 15 residues. CDR1 and CDR2 from the germline V gene are LGHNT and FRNRAP. The J segment lost 4 bases and the V segment lost 5 bases, leaving 7 bases of the junction unmatched. CDR3: CASGGTRGSYNEQFF. For the CDR3, the DNA is TGTGCTAGTGGTGGGACTAGGGGGTCTTACAATGAGCAGTTCTTC.

The chain combines TRBV21-1 with TRBJ1-1. TRBV21-1 is recorded as a pseudogene. The CDR3 spans 13 residues. Here the CDR3 reads CAGGGGANTEAFF. Written as DNA, the CDR3 is TGTGCCGGGGGCGGGGGCGCGAACACTGAAGCTTTCTTT.

This chain joins TRBV7-2 and TRBJ2-4, with 11 bases matching TRBD2. The CDR3 has 14 residues. Germline CDR1 reads SGHTA; CDR2 reads FQGNSA. With V trimmed by 5 bases and J by 13 bases, 10 bases remained unmatched. CDR3 protein: CASSTRSLAGGQYF. The CDR3 DNA follows: TGTGCCAGCAGCACGCGGTCTTTAGCGGGGGGGCAGTACTTC.

V and J are TRBV12-1 and TRBJ2-1; no DNA check was done on the table's D call, TRBD2. TRBV12-1 is described as a pseudogene. The CDR3 sequence is 15 residues long. CDR3 DNA: TGTGCCAGCAGCTGGACTAGCAATTCCTACAATGAGCAGTTCTTC. Translated: CASSWTSNSYNEQFF.

Here the CDR3 DNA reads TGCGCCAGCAGCCCGACCCCGGGACTAGCGGGAGATACGCAGTATTTT. Encoded protein: CASSPTPGLAGDTQYF. The chain recombines TRBV5-1 with TRBJ2-3, with 12 bases lining up with TRBD2. J lost 5 bases, V lost 4 bases, and 8 bases had no gene match. Germline CDR1 and CDR2: SGHRS and YFSETQ. The CDR3 has 16 residues.

The rearrangement uses TRBV18 and TRBJ1-1; a possible D gene is TRBD1 (6 bases). V was pared by 0 bases and J by 4 bases, with 15 bases between. The CDR3 sequence is 16 residues long. Germline CDR1 reads KGHSH; CDR2 reads LQKENI. CDR3 sequence: CASSPPGQTLITEAFF. The DNA of the CDR3 is TGTGCCAGCTCACCACCGGGACAAACCCTGATCACTGAAGCTTTCTTT.

In this sample, this clone turned up once. This rearrangement joins TRBV4-3 to TRBJ2-1; TRBD2 matches at 9 bases. The CDR3 runs to 15 residues. With 0 bases clipped from V and 10 bases from J, the junction kept 7 bases outside the gene matches. The germline V gene encodes CDR1 LGHNA and CDR2 YSLEER. CDR3: CASSQDWRGGREQFF. DNA for the CDR3: TGCGCCAGCAGCCAAGACTGGCGGGGGGGCCGCGAGCAGTTCTTC.

The chain combines TRBV28 with TRBJ2-5, with 8 nucleotides matching TRBD2. The CDR3 is 14 amino acids. The V segment lost 5 bases and the J segment 2 bases; nucleotides outside the gene matches: 4. CDR1 MDHEN and CDR2 SYDVKM come from the germline V gene. CDR3 DNA sequence: TGTGCCAGCAGTCTACTAGCGGTACAAGAGACCCAGTACTTC. Its translation: CASSLLAVQETQYF. Complete variable domain (other parts from reference TRBV28 and TRBJ2-5): DVKVTQSSRYLVKRTGEKVFLECVQDMDHENMFWYRQDPGLGLRLIYFSYDVKMKEKGDIPEGYSVSREKKERFSLILESASTNQTSMYLCASSLLAVQETQYFGPGTRLLVL.

The chain joins TRBV30 to TRBJ1-2; 7 bases map to TRBD1. J lost 7 bases, V lost 3 bases, and 11 bases had no gene match. CDR1 is GTSNPN and CDR2 is SVGIG in the germline V gene (reference sequence). The CDR3 is made up of 14 amino acids. DNA for the CDR3: TGTGCCTGGAGGGCCCTCGGGAGGGGGCTTGGCTACACCTTC. Its protein product is CAWRALGRGLGYTF. The full variable domain, in which reference TRBV30 and TRBJ1-2 provide the parts outside the CDR3, is SQTIHQWPATLVQPVGSPLSLECTVEGTSNPNLYWYRQAAGRGLQLLFYSVGIGQISSEVPQNLSASRPQDRQFILSSKKLLLSDSGFYLCAWRALGRGLGYTFGSGTRLTVV.

This clone was counted between two and nine times. This chain uses TRBV7-2 with TRBJ1-5; D is possibly TRBD1 (6 bases). There are 15 residues in the CDR3. CDR1 and CDR2 from the germline V gene are SGHTA and FQGNSA. The ends were cut back, 0 bases at V and 6 bases at J, with 12 bases in the middle. This CDR3 reads CASSLARGKAQPQHF. CDR3 DNA: TGTGCCAGCAGCTTAGCCAGGGGCAAGGCTCAGCCCCAGCATTTT.

The chain employs TRBV3-1 (or the pseudogene TRBV3-2) and TRBJ2-7; unclear D gene. V shed 1 base and J shed 0 bases, with 10 bases lying between them. The CDR3 extends over 15 amino acids. Looked up from germline, CDR1 is LGHDT and CDR2 is YNNKEL (reference sequence). The CDR3 spells CASSQGSESSYEQYF. CDR3 DNA: TGTGCCAGCAGCCAAGGAAGCGAGAGCTCCTACGAGCAGTACTTC.

V and J are TRBV2 and TRBJ1-5; 7 bases map to TRBD1. Germline loops: CDR1 SNHLY, CDR2 FYNNEI. The ends lost 1 base at V and 7 bases at J; junction bases unmatched: 7. The CDR3 sequence is 15 residues long. The CDR3 DNA follows: TGTGCCAGCAGTGAAGGACAGGGATCAAGCCAGCCCCAGCATTTT. This gives the protein CASSEGQGSSQPQHF.

This chain uses TRBV28 with TRBJ1-4; 9 positions match TRBD1. The CDR3 is made up of 15 amino acids. Germline lookup yields CDR1 MDHEN and CDR2 SYDVKM. V dropped 4 bases and J dropped 4; count of bases not matched to a gene: 4. The DNA for the CDR3 is TGTGCCAGCAGTTGGGACAGGGAATATAATGAAAAACTGTTTTTT. Translation gives CASSWDREYNEKLFF.

This sequence joins TRBV5-5 and TRBJ2-3; a weak D match, TRBD2 (6 bases). The CDR3 has 15 residues. Germline CDR1 and CDR2: SGHKS and YYEKEE (reference sequence). The V end was cut by 0 bases, the J end by 2 bases, with 10 bases between. CDR3 amino acids: CASSLVGGDTDTQYF. DNA of the CDR3: TGTGCCAGCAGCTTGGTCGGGGGAGACACAGATACGCAGTATTTT. The full variable domain, completed using reference TRBV5-5 and TRBJ2-3, is DAGVTQSPTHLIKTRGQQVTLRCSPISGHKSVSWYQQVLGQGPQFIFQYYEKEERGRGNFPDRFSARQFPNYSSELNVNALLLGDSALYLCASSLVGGDTDTQYFGPGTRLTVL.

V is TRBV7-2 and J is TRBJ1-5; no definite D call. With 6 bases removed from V and 1 base from J, the gap between germline ends came to 10 bases. The CDR3 has 14 amino acids. Germline CDR1 reads SGHTA; CDR2 reads FQGNSA. Here the CDR3 reads CASRTGRSNQPQHF. As DNA, the CDR3 is TGTGCCAGCAGGACCGGGAGGAGCAATCAGCCCCAGCATTTT.

This chain connects TRBV7-9 to TRBJ1-5; no clear D. Germline CDR1 SEHNR, CDR2 FQNEAQ (reference sequence). The CDR3 totals 15 residues. Trimming left V 1 base short and J 1 base short, with 8 bases between. The CDR3 here is CASSLDSLSNQPQHF. The CDR3 region has the DNA TGTGCCAGCAGCTTAGACAGCCTCAGCAATCAGCCCCAGCATTTT.